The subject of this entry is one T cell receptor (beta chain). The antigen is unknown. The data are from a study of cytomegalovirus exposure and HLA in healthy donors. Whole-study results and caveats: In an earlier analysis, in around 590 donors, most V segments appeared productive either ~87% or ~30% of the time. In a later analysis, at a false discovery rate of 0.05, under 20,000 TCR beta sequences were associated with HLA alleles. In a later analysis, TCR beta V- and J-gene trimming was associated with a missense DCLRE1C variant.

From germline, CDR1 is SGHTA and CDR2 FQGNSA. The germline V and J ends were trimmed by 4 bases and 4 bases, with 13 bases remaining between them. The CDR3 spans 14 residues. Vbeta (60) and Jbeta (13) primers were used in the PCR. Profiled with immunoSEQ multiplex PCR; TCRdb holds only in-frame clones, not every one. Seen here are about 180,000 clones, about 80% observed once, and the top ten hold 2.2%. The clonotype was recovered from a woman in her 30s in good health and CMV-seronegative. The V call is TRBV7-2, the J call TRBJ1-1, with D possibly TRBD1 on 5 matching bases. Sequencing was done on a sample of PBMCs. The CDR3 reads CASSYSREVTEAFF. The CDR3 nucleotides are TGTGCCAGCAGCTACTCCAGGGAGGTCACTGAAGCTTTCTTT.